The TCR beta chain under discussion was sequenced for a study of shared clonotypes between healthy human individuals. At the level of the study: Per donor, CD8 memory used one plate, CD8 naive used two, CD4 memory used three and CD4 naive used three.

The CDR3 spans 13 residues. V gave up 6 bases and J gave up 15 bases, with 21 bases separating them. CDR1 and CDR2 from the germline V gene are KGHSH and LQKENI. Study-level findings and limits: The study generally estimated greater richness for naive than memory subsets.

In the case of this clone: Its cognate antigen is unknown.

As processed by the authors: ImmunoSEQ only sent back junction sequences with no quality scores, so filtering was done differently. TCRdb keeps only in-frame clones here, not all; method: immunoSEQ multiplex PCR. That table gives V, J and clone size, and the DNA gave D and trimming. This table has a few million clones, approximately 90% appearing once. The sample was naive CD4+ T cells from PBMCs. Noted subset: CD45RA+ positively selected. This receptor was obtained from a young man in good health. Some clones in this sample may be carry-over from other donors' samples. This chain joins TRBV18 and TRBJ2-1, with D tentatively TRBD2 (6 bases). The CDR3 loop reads CASSQITDSGGFF. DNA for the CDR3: TGTGCCAGCTCCCAAATAACCGACTCCGGGGGGTTCTTC.